This TCR beta chain was identified during a study of T cells in Graves' hyperthyroidism and ophthalmopathy. Study-level findings and limits: Most clonotypes that expanded in the thyroid above 0.001 also showed up in blood.

CDR1 SNHLY and CDR2 FYNNEI come from the germline V gene. This CDR3 comprises 14 residues. Trimming pared 7 bases from V and 2 bases from J, leaving 14 bases between. This clonotype was seen ten or more times. Its antigen is currently unknown. TCR beta CDR3 region amplification was performed from RNA transcripts. The TCR CDR3 first-round RT-PCR relied on the HTBI primer set. TCRdb fed the multiplex PCR reads into MiXCR, producing one record per CDR3 protein. The sample yields about 610,000 distinct CDR3 sequences, roughly 14% seen once. The chain has TRBV2 and TRBJ1-2, with a possible D match to TRBD1 (5 bases). Material for sequencing was blood. The receptor comes from a middle-aged woman with Graves' ophthalmopathy. The CDR3 nucleotides read TGTGCCAGCATGGAGGGGCGACGAAACTATGGCTACACCTTC. This codes for CASMEGRRNYGYTF. The full variable domain, completed using reference TRBV2 and TRBJ1-2, is EPEVTQTPSHQVTQMGQEVILRCVPISNHLYFYWYRQILGQKVEFLVSFYNNEISEKSEIFDDQFSVERPDGSNFTLKIRSTKLEDSAMYFCASMEGRRNYGYTFGSGTRLTVV.